This TCR beta chain was identified in a study of preoperative IRX-2 immunotherapy in early breast cancer. Specified treatment: preoperative locoregional IRX-2 cytokine immunotherapy. Germline lookup yields CDR1 MNHEY and CDR2 SVGAGI. Deletions cut 6 bases from V and 6 bases from J, with 18 bases between. This CDR3 is 15 amino acids long. Repertoires were generated with immunoSEQ multiplex PCR, while TCRdb's copy carries only in-frame clones and drops some. The table lists around 25,000 clones, around nine tenths of them singletons. The source material was tumor tissue, sampled after IRX-2 immunotherapy. The origin of this receptor is a human donor with breast cancer. The genes are TRBV6-5 and TRBJ2-1, with TRBD1 as a possible D gene (5 bases). The CDR3 DNA sequence: TGTGCCAGCAGCCCCGACAGTTTTTCAATCAATGAGCAGTTCTTC. Protein sequence: CASSPDSFSINEQFF.